The 9 T cell receptor beta chains in this list originate from one sample, sequenced in a study of blood T cell repertoires in COVID-19. Data came from immunoSEQ multiplex PCR; TCRdb stores just in-frame clones and leaves some out. Of 130,000 to 150,000 clones detected, less than 90% appear once; the ten largest clones hold 5.5%. The source material was PBMCs or T cells enriched from blood (not recorded which). These receptors were taken from a man aged 35 to 55 with acute COVID-19.

The chain uses TRBV13 and TRBJ2-3, with 8 bases fitting TRBD2. V gave up 4 bases and J gave up 3 bases; unmatched junction bases: 6. The germline gives CDR1 PRHDT, CDR2 FYEKMQ (reference sequence). The CDR3 has 15 residues. CDR3 region: CASSSRRGETDTQYF. CDR3 DNA: TGTGCCAGCAGCTCAAGGCGGGGGGAGACAGATACGCAGTATTTT.

This chain uses TRBV28 with TRBJ1-2, with D maybe TRBD1 (6 bases). The V gene lost 6 bases and the J gene lost 6 bases, with 17 bases spanning the gap. The CDR3 consists of 14 residues. CDR1 and CDR2 (germline): MDHEN, SYDVKM. The CDR3 sequence: CASRPNLQGDGYTF. In DNA form, the CDR3 reads TGTGCCAGCAGGCCCAATTTACAGGGCGATGGCTACACCTTC.

V is TRBV11-3 and J is TRBJ2-1; 9 nucleotides agree with TRBD2. Germline CDR1 is SGHNT and CDR2 is YENEEA. This CDR3 comprises 15 residues. Unmatched junction bases numbered 3, after V lost 2 bases and J lost 4 bases. The chain's CDR3 is CASSLRLAGYNEQFF. The CDR3, as DNA: TGTGCCAGCAGCTTACGTCTAGCGGGGTACAATGAGCAGTTCTTC.

The V call is TRBV6-2 or TRBV6-3, the J call TRBJ2-5; D remains ambiguous. The CDR3 consists of 12 residues. Trimming took off 1 base at V and 5 bases at J, with 5 bases between the two ends. The germline V gene has CDR1 MNHEY and CDR2 SVGEGT. The CDR3 reads CASSYFRETQYF. In DNA form, the CDR3 reads TGTGCCAGCAGTTACTTCAGGGAGACCCAGTACTTC.

The chain links TRBV10-3 to TRBJ1-1; TRBD1 might be the D (6 bases). Trimming removed 0 bases at V and 4 bases at J, with 9 bases between. Germline CDR1 and CDR2: ENHRY and SYGVKD. This CDR3 is 14 amino acids long. The CDR3 protein is CAISESKGVTEAFF. CDR3 DNA: TGTGCCATCAGTGAGTCAAAGGGGGTCACTGAAGCTTTCTTT.

The chain links TRBV5-6 to TRBJ2-5, with D hard to call. Germline lookup yields CDR1 SGHDT and CDR2 YYEEEE. The CDR3 consists of 14 residues. The V and J ends lost 0 bases and 4 bases respectively, with 10 bases between them. CDR3: CASSLALGPETQYF. The CDR3 DNA is TGTGCCAGCAGCTTGGCTCTGGGCCCAGAGACCCAGTACTTC. Full variable domain (remainder filled in from reference TRBV5-6 and TRBJ2-5): DAGVTQSPTHLIKTRGQQVTLRCSPKSGHDTVSWYQQALGQGPQFIFQYYEEEERQRGNFPDRFSGHQFPNYSSELNVNALLLGDSALYLCASSLALGPETQYFGPGTRLLVL.

The rearrangement links TRBV30 to TRBJ1-5; 7 bases agree with TRBD1. From germline, CDR1 is GTSNPN and CDR2 SVGIG (reference sequence). The CDR3 covers 15 residues. V lost 7 bases to trimming and J lost 1 base; unmatched junction nucleotides: 10. CDR3 protein: CASSPRDSSNQPQHF. The CDR3 DNA follows: TGTGCCTCCTCACCTCGGGACAGCAGCAATCAGCCCCAGCATTTT.

This clone was seen a single time. The V gene is TRBV5-6, the J gene TRBJ2-7; D is perhaps TRBD2 (5 bases). Germline CDR1 SGHDT, CDR2 YYEEEE. V lost 5 bases, J lost 1 base, and 19 bases lay in between. The CDR3 consists of 16 residues. CDR3 sequence (DNA): TGTGCCAGCAGTATGGGGTTCCGGGAAGGTTCCTACGAGCAGTACTTC. It yields the protein CASSMGFREGSYEQYF.

The rearrangement uses TRBV30 and TRBJ2-2; D possibly corresponds to TRBD2 (5 bases). Germline CDR1 reads GTSNPN; CDR2 reads SVGIG (reference sequence). V shed 3 bases and J shed 4 bases, with 12 bases lying between them. The CDR3 sequence is 14 residues long. In nucleotides, the CDR3 is TGTGCCTGGAGGTCAAGCGGAGGCACCGGGGAGCTGTTTTTT. The encoded protein is CAWRSSGGTGELFF.